A single sample is the source of the 25 T cell receptor beta chains below, sequenced in a study of OX40 agonist ivuxolimab in advanced cancers. Profiling relied on immunoSEQ multiplex PCR, and the TCRdb table lists in-frame clones only, not all of them. The top ten clones hold around 3.8% of a sample with some 60,000 clones, 75% to 90% of them seen once. This material consisted of CD4+ or CD8+ T cells sorted from blood, taken in a trial of the OX40 agonist ivuxolimab. The receptors were gathered from an adult with an advanced solid tumor such as melanoma, head and neck, liver or kidney cancer.

This sequence joins TRBV7-8 and TRBJ2-2; possibly TRBD2 for D (5 bases). The CDR3 contains 13 residues. Germline V gene lookup returns CDR1 SGHVS and CDR2 FQNEAQ. V dropped 5 bases and J dropped 13 bases, with 17 bases sitting between them. The CDR3 loop reads CASSQDHRGRLFF. The CDR3 DNA is TGTGCCAGCAGCCAAGACCACCGCGGGCGGCTGTTTTTT.

The chain carries TRBV4-1 and TRBJ2-1; no definite D call. This CDR3 contains 14 residues. Germline lookup yields CDR1 MGHRA and CDR2 YSYEKL. Trimming cost V 1 base and J 3 bases, with 7 bases left between them. CDR3 sequence reads: CASSQVADYNEQFF. In nucleotides, the CDR3 is TGCGCCAGCAGCCAAGTTGCAGACTACAATGAGCAGTTCTTC.

The chain recombines TRBV6-1 with TRBJ1-4; D uncertain. The ends were cut back, 7 bases at V and 3 bases at J, with 15 bases in the middle. CDR1 is MNHNS and CDR2 is SASEGT in the germline V gene. The CDR3 loop spans 15 amino acids. The CDR3 sequence: CASNPDRVANEKLFF. CDR3 sequence (DNA): TGTGCCAGCAATCCCGACCGTGTGGCTAATGAAAAACTGTTTTTT.

This clone appeared once. The rearrangement links TRBV28 to TRBJ1-3, with TRBD1 as a possible D gene (5 bases). V dropped 4 bases and J dropped 0 bases, with 10 bases sitting between them. The CDR3 has 15 residues. Germline-derived CDR1 and CDR2 are MDHEN and SYDVKM. Here the CDR3 DNA reads TGTGCCAGCAGTTCCCGGGACGGCTCTGGAAACACCATATATTTT. Translated: CASSSRDGSGNTIYF.

The chain carries TRBV29-1 and TRBJ2-2, with D perhaps TRBD2 (5 bases). The ends were cut back, 7 bases at V and 0 bases at J, with 18 bases in the middle. This CDR3 has 16 amino acids. CDR1 is SQVTM and CDR2 is ANQGSEA in the germline V gene. CDR3 DNA: TGCAGCGCGAAGGGAGACATTGCCTCGAACACCGGGGAGCTGTTTTTT. It is translated as CSAKGDIASNTGELFF.

The genes are TRBV2 and TRBJ2-3; D not certain. This CDR3 is 12 amino acids long. Germline lookup yields CDR1 SNHLY and CDR2 FYNNEI. Trimming removed 6 bases from V and 2 bases from J, with 6 bases in between. DNA of the CDR3: TGTGCCAGCAGCACAGACACAGATACGCAGTATTTT. This codes for CASSTDTDTQYF.

The rearrangement uses TRBV10-3 and TRBJ1-3; 10 bases line up with TRBD1. V lost 2 bases and J lost 3; bases outside the gene matches: 1. The germline gives CDR1 ENHRY, CDR2 SYGVKD. There are 15 residues in the CDR3. Here the CDR3 DNA reads TGTGCCATCAGTGAGGGGGACAGGGGTGGAAACACCATATATTTT. It is translated as CAISEGDRGGNTIYF.

This clone was counted a few times. CDR3 sequence (DNA): TGTGCCAGCCGGAGGGACTCCTACAATGAGCAGTTCTTC. Its translation is CASRRDSYNEQFF. The rearrangement links TRBV11-1 to TRBJ2-1, with D maybe TRBD2 (6 bases). Looked up from germline, CDR1 is SGHAT and CDR2 is FQDESV (reference sequence). Trimming removed 8 bases at V and 0 bases at J, with 8 bases between. This CDR3 region has 13 residues.

The count of this clone is one. The chain recombines TRBV6-5 with TRBJ1-6; 8 bases map to TRBD1. CDR1 and CDR2 from the germline V gene are MNHEY and SVGAGI. The CDR3 is 15 amino acids. V shed 6 bases and J 6 bases; nucleotides not matched to a gene: 7. The CDR3, as DNA: TGTGCCAGCAGCTTCGACAGGGGACCTAATTCACCCCTCCACTTT. It encodes CASSFDRGPNSPLHF.

The gene calls are TRBV29-1 and TRBJ2-1; D not certain. The CDR3 loop spans 14 amino acids. Trimming shortened V by 4 bases and J by 9 bases, and 19 bases separated the two germline ends. Per the germline V gene, CDR1 is SQVTM and CDR2 is ANQGSEA. The CDR3 here is CSVGSLSTLVEQFF. Written as DNA, the CDR3 is TGCAGCGTTGGAAGTTTATCCACACTCGTTGAGCAGTTCTTC.

The V and J genes are TRBV6-5 and TRBJ2-2; possibly TRBD1 for D (6 bases). The CDR3 extends over 15 amino acids. V gave up 8 bases and J gave up 2 bases, with 15 bases separating them. CDR1 MNHEY and CDR2 SVGAGI come from the germline V gene. The CDR3 sequence is CASYPAGANTGELFF. CDR3 coding DNA: TGTGCCAGCTACCCCGCAGGGGCCAACACCGGGGAGCTGTTTTTT.

V is TRBV20-1 and J is TRBJ2-1; D is perhaps TRBD2 (6 bases). The CDR3 is 11 residues long. Between the trimmed V and J ends, which lost 6 bases and 8 bases, there was a span of 11 bases. Germline V gene data show CDR1 as DFQATT and CDR2 as SNEGSKA (reference sequence). CDR3 DNA: TGCAGTGCCCAACTAGCCTATGAGCAGTTCTTC. Its protein product is CSAQLAYEQFF.

CDR3 sequence reads: CASSPGLAGNLQYF. The CDR3 nucleotides are TGTGCCAGCAGCCCGGGACTAGCGGGGAATCTTCAGTACTTC. V and J are TRBV7-8 and TRBJ2-7; 13 bases fit TRBD2. CDR3 length equals 14 residues. The germline CDR1 and CDR2 sequences are SGHVS and FQNEAQ. Trimming at V came to 5 bases and at J to 10 bases, leaving 8 bases not matched to a gene.

The J gene is TRBJ2-5, the V gene TRBV6-5; D may be TRBD1 (5 bases). V lost 4 bases and J lost 5, with 14 bases in between. CDR1 MNHEY and CDR2 SVGAGI come from the germline V gene. The CDR3 is 14 residues long. Here the CDR3 DNA reads TGTGCCAGCAGTTCGTCAGGGATGGCGGAGACCCAGTACTTC. Protein: CASSSSGMAETQYF.

As DNA, the CDR3 is TGCGCCAGCAGCTCCCGGGACAGGGGGCGCACCGGGGAGCTGTTTTTT. This encodes CASSSRDRGRTGELFF. The V gene is TRBV5-1, the J gene TRBJ2-2; the match to TRBD1 covers 12 bases. The trim removed 3 bases at V and 4 bases at J, leaving 4 bases unmatched. Per the germline V gene, CDR1 is SGHRS and CDR2 is YFSETQ. This CDR3 has 16 residues. Full variable domain (rest looked up from reference TRBV5-1 and TRBJ2-2): KAGVTQTPRYLIKTRGQQVTLSCSPISGHRSVSWYQQTPGQGLQFLFEYFSETQRNKGNFPGRFSGRQFSNSRSEMNVSTLELGDSALYLCASSSRDRGRTGELFFGEGSRLTVL.

The sample holds one count of this clone. The chain is built from TRBV30 and TRBJ2-1, with D uncertain. The V end was cut by 2 bases, the J end by 4 bases, with 9 bases between. Germline loops: CDR1 GTSNPN, CDR2 SVGIG (reference sequence). The CDR3 spans 13 residues. The CDR3 loop reads CAWSTLTYNEQFF. The CDR3 DNA follows: TGTGCCTGGAGTACGCTAACTTACAATGAGCAGTTCTTC.

V gene TRBV6-4 combines with J gene TRBJ2-3, with TRBD1 matching 8 bases. CDR3 size: 14 residues. After removal of 3 bases from V and 4 bases from J, the junction contained 3 bases not matched to a gene. Germline loops: CDR1 MRHNA, CDR2 SNTAGT. The chain's CDR3 is CASSDSGGPDTQYF. The CDR3, as DNA: TGTGCCAGCAGTGATTCAGGGGGCCCAGATACGCAGTATTTT.

This clone was counted only a few times. The chain has TRBV28 and TRBJ2-7; D is unresolved. The V and J ends lost 2 bases and 3 bases respectively, with 2 bases between them. Germline assignment: CDR1 MDHEN and CDR2 SYDVKM. The length of the CDR3 is 11 residues. CDR3 coding DNA: TGTGCCAGCAGTTTACACTACGAGCAGTACTTC. Protein sequence: CASSLHYEQYF.

The gene calls are TRBV9 and TRBJ2-2; 7 bases fit TRBD1. V shed 3 bases, J shed 8 bases, and the junction held 4 bases outside the gene matches. The CDR3 covers 13 residues. Germline V lookup: CDR1 SGDLS, CDR2 YYNGEE. The CDR3 DNA sequence: TGTGCCAGCAGCGCACAGGGGACGGGGGAGCTGTTTTTT. This codes for CASSAQGTGELFF.

The chain is built from TRBV5-1 and TRBJ1-2; D not resolved. This CDR3 has 17 residues. The ends were cut back, 2 bases at V and 0 bases at J, with 17 bases in the middle. Per germline, CDR1 SGHRS and CDR2 YFSETQ. Written as DNA, the CDR3 is TGCGCCAGCAGCTTTTTTCGTTGGGAGGACTCTAACTATGGCTACACCTTC. This translates into CASSFFRWEDSNYGYTF.

The chain carries TRBV2 and TRBJ2-7; tentatively, D is TRBD1 or TRBD2 (5 bases each). The CDR3 extends over 14 amino acids. V was pared by 5 bases and J by 5 bases, with 16 bases between. The germline V gene encodes CDR1 SNHLY and CDR2 FYNNEI. CDR3 loop: CASSPPGAADEQYF. CDR3 DNA sequence: TGTGCCAGCAGTCCCCCCGGGGCGGCCGACGAGCAGTACTTC. Full variable domain (outside the CDR3, taken from reference TRBV2 and TRBJ2-7): EPEVTQTPSHQVTQMGQEVILRCVPISNHLYFYWYRQILGQKVEFLVSFYNNEISEKSEIFDDQFSVERPDGSNFTLKIRSTKLEDSAMYFCASSPPGAADEQYFGPGTRLTVT.

This chain uses TRBV6-6 with TRBJ1-5; D possibly corresponds to TRBD1 (6 bases). Trimming stripped 5 bases from V and 1 base from J, with 6 bases between. The CDR3 sequence is 13 residues long. Germline CDR1 MNHNY, CDR2 SVGAGI (reference sequence). The DNA of the CDR3 is TGTGCCAGCAGTGGGACAAGCAATCAGCCCCAGCATTTT. This sequence encodes CASSGTSNQPQHF.

The gene calls are TRBV11-3 and TRBJ1-1; D remains unclear. The CDR3 spans 13 residues. Germline lookup yields CDR1 SGHNT and CDR2 YENEEA. The V gene lost 3 bases and the J gene lost 5 bases, with 10 bases spanning the gap. Here the CDR3 reads CASSFRKGTEAFF. The CDR3 region has the DNA TGTGCCAGCAGCTTCCGAAAGGGAACTGAAGCTTTCTTT.

The chain combines TRBV14 with TRBJ2-1, with D possibly matching TRBD2 (6 bases). Trimming stripped 5 bases from V and 4 bases from J, with 9 bases between. The CDR3 is 13 amino acids. From germline, CDR1 is SGHDN and CDR2 FVKESK. CDR3 protein: CASSWGDYNEQFF. In DNA form, the CDR3 reads TGTGCCAGCAGCTGGGGGGATTACAATGAGCAGTTCTTC.

The CDR3 nucleotides are TGTGCCAGCAGCTTAGTAGGGGGGGCAGCTAACTATGGCTACACCTTC. Translating gives CASSLVGGAANYGYTF. The gene calls are TRBV7-2 and TRBJ1-2; TRBD1 might be the D (6 bases). Germline V lookup: CDR1 SGHTA, CDR2 FQGNSA. CDR3 length equals 16 residues. Trimming left V 1 base short and J 0 bases short, with 12 bases between.